What follows are 22 T cell receptor beta chains derived from one specimen sequenced in a study of radiation and T cells in renal cell carcinoma. Regarding time point: blood 4 weeks post-SBRT, at nephrectomy. The treatment: 15 Gy SBRT to primary tumor, nephrectomy 4 weeks later. Assay used: immunoSEQ multiplex PCR; TCRdb lists only in-frame clones, some missing. The sample lists 40,000 to 45,000 clones, around four fifths occurring once. The sample in question was blood, obtained from a patient whose treatment included radiotherapy and nephrectomy. These receptors were obtained from a woman between 70 and 85 years old with renal cell carcinoma.

About this clone: At one end the junction does not follow the germline gene, possibly because of a read error. The genes are TRBV10-3 and TRBJ2-5, with 10 bases that match TRBD2. The CDR3 has 17 residues. Per germline, CDR1 ENHRY and CDR2 SYGVKD. The CDR3 loop is CAISESTGLAVQETQYF. The CDR3 bases are TGTGCCATCAGCGAGTCCACCGGACTAGCGGTCCAAGAGACCCAGTACTTC.

This rearrangement joins TRBV10-3 to TRBJ2-3; 13 bases align to TRBD2. Trimming removed 10 bases from V and 4 bases from J; junction bases left unmatched: 5. CDR1 and CDR2 from the germline V gene are ENHRY and SYGVKD. The CDR3 length is 14 residues. CDR3: CASGLAGVSDTQYF. The CDR3 DNA sequence: TGTGCCAGCGGACTAGCGGGAGTATCAGATACGCAGTATTTT.

The V and J genes are TRBV5-1 and TRBJ1-2; no clear D. CDR3 length: 13 residues. V was pared by 0 bases and J by 6 bases, with 9 bases between. The germline CDR1 and CDR2 sequences are SGHRS and YFSETQ. The CDR3 spells CASSLDIGDGYTF. In DNA, the CDR3 is TGCGCCAGCAGCTTGGATATCGGGGATGGCTACACCTTC.

J is TRBJ1-2 and V is TRBV7-2; the D is unclear. From germline, CDR1 is SGHTA and CDR2 FQGNSA. This CDR3 is 13 amino acids long. The ends were cut back, 2 bases at V and 6 bases at J, with 10 bases in the middle. The CDR3 DNA sequence: TGTGCCAGCAGCTTAAATAGAGGGAATGGCTACACCTTC. Protein product: CASSLNRGNGYTF. Complete variable domain (other parts from reference TRBV7-2 and TRBJ1-2): GAGVSQSPSNKVTEKGKDVELRCDPISGHTALYWYRQSLGQGLEFLIYFQGNSAPDKSGLPSDRFSAERTGGSVSTLTIQRTQQEDSAVYLCASSLNRGNGYTFGSGTRLTVV.

The chain combines TRBV7-9 with TRBJ1-4, with 11 bases matching TRBD1. CDR3 length: 14 residues. The germline CDR1 and CDR2 sequences are SEHNR and FQNEAQ (reference sequence). The trim removed 4 bases at V and 8 bases at J, leaving 3 bases unmatched. The CDR3 DNA sequence: TGTGCCAGCAGCTCCGGACAGGGGGCGGAAAAACTGTTTTTT. Protein product: CASSSGQGAEKLFF.

The table lists this clone with a few counts. The V call is TRBV25-1, the J call TRBJ1-3; TRBD1 might be the D (6 bases). The germline V gene encodes CDR1 MGHDK and CDR2 SYGVNS. The CDR3 has 16 amino acids. Deletions cut 0 bases from V and 3 bases from J, with 12 bases between. In nucleotides, the CDR3 is TGTGCCAGCAGTGAATACGGCAGGGGTGGTGGAAACACCATATATTTT. Encoded protein: CASSEYGRGGGNTIYF.

The rearrangement links TRBV5-4 to TRBJ1-2, with TRBD1 matching 8 bases. Looked up from germline, CDR1 is SGHNT and CDR2 is YYREEE (reference sequence). V was pared by 4 bases and J by 0 bases, with 5 bases of the junction left unmatched. The CDR3 runs 15 residues. The DNA for the CDR3 is TGTGCCAGCAGCCGGACAGGGCGAACTAACTATGGCTACACCTTC. Protein product: CASSRTGRTNYGYTF.

The chain employs TRBV4-2 and TRBJ2-5; TRBD2 matches at 10 bases. The CDR3 spans 17 residues. J lost 4 bases, V lost 0 bases, and 8 bases had no gene match. Germline V gives CDR1 LGHNA, CDR2 YNFKEQ. The chain's CDR3 is CASSQDLSSGGGETQYF. The CDR3 coding sequence is TGTGCCAGCAGCCAAGATCTGTCCAGCGGGGGGGGAGAGACCCAGTACTTC.

The gene calls are TRBV6-5 and TRBJ1-3; D gene uncertain. The CDR3 length is 14 residues. The germline V gene has CDR1 MNHEY and CDR2 SVGAGI. The V and J ends lost 6 bases and 1 base respectively, with 10 bases between them. The CDR3: CASRTSASGNTIYF. CDR3 nucleotides: TGTGCCAGCAGGACCTCAGCTTCTGGAAACACCATATATTTT.

There are a few counts of this clone. J is TRBJ1-3 and V is TRBV10-3, with 8 bases lining up with TRBD1. The V segment lost 10 bases and the J segment 4 bases; nucleotides outside the gene matches: 6. The CDR3 is 13 amino acids. Germline CDR1 is ENHRY and CDR2 is SYGVKD. The CDR3 loop is CATWQGAGNTIYF. The CDR3 region has the DNA TGTGCCACCTGGCAGGGGGCAGGAAACACCATATATTTT.

The rearrangement links TRBV19 to TRBJ1-1, with D maybe TRBD1 (5 bases). CDR1 is LNHDA, CDR2 SQIVND, per germline (reference sequence). The V end lost 8 bases, the J end lost 6 bases, and 10 bases lay between the germline ends. This CDR3 is 11 amino acids long. The DNA of the CDR3 is TGTGCCAGTGGGCAGGGCCCTGAAGCTTTCTTT. Translated: CASGQGPEAFF. Full variable domain (rest looked up from reference TRBV19 and TRBJ1-1): DGGITQSPKYLFRKEGQNVTLSCEQNLNHDAMYWYRQDPGQGLRLIYYSQIVNDFQKGDIAEGYSVSREKKESFPLTVTSAQKNPTAFYLCASGQGPEAFFGQGTRLTVV.

The rearrangement links TRBV5-8 to TRBJ1-2, with 10 bases aligning to TRBD1. CDR3 length: 16 amino acids. CDR1 SGHTS and CDR2 YDEGEE come from the germline V gene. V lost 4 bases and J lost 8; bases outside the gene matches: 14. The CDR3, as DNA: TGTGCCAGCAGCCCCAGGACAGGGGGGGCCCCCGGAGGCTACACCTTC. Translating gives CASSPRTGGAPGGYTF. Full variable domain (missing parts from reference TRBV5-8 and TRBJ1-2): EAGVTQSPTHLIKTRGQQATLRCSPISGHTSVYWYQQALGLGLQFLLWYDEGEERNRGNFPPRFSGRQFPNYSSELNVNALELEDSALYLCASSPRTGGAPGGYTFGSGTRLTVV.

This clone has a handful of counts. The chain couples TRBV28 to TRBJ1-5; D is perhaps TRBD1 (5 bases). This CDR3 region has 16 residues. V shed 3 bases and J shed 1 base, with 13 bases lying between them. The V gene's germline CDR1 is MDHEN and CDR2 SYDVKM. The CDR3 DNA sequence: TGTGCCAGCAGTTTGGTGGGGCGATTGAGCAATCAGCCCCAGCATTTT. Amino acid sequence: CASSLVGRLSNQPQHF.

The rearrangement joins TRBV29-1 to TRBJ2-7; possibly TRBD2 for D (5 bases). V lost 5 bases, J lost 7 bases, and 15 bases lay in between. CDR1 is SQVTM and CDR2 is ANQGSEA in the germline V gene. The CDR3 length is 12 residues. CDR3 protein: CSVSAGGNEQYF. The CDR3 bases are TGCAGCGTTTCGGCAGGAGGAAATGAGCAGTACTTC.

The V call is TRBV19, the J call TRBJ2-7, with a possible D match to TRBD1 (5 bases). The V end was cut by 3 bases, the J end by 1 base, with 10 bases between. CDR1 LNHDA and CDR2 SQIVND come from the germline V gene (reference sequence). There are 14 residues in the CDR3. Here the CDR3 DNA reads TGTGCCAGTAGTATGAGTCAGGGTTCCTACGAGCAGTACTTC. Its translation: CASSMSQGSYEQYF.

V usage is TRBV7-4 and J usage is TRBJ2-6; D unresolved. Germline V gene sequence: CDR1 SGHVT, CDR2 SQSDAQ. The CDR3 is 17 amino acids. The germline V and J ends were trimmed by 5 bases and 5 bases, with 19 bases remaining between them. CDR3 nucleotide sequence: TGTGCCAGCAGCCTCACGGGCTCACAAAGTCGGGCCAACGTCCTGACTTTC. The encoded protein is CASSLTGSQSRANVLTF.

This chain joins TRBV6-6 and TRBJ2-1, with D perhaps matching TRBD1 (6 bases). CDR1 is MNHNY and CDR2 is SVGAGI in the germline V gene (reference sequence). V lost 2 bases and J lost 6, with 8 bases in between. The CDR3 consists of 13 residues. The CDR3 is CASSYQGSNEQFF. The DNA of the CDR3 is TGTGCCAGCAGTTACCAGGGGTCCAATGAGCAGTTCTTC.

As DNA, the CDR3 is TGTGCCAGCAGTCTCAGGGACTTGAGAGGCTACACCTTC. Its protein product is CASSLRDLRGYTF. The chain employs TRBV28 and TRBJ1-2, with D perhaps TRBD1 (5 bases). Germline V CDR1 and CDR2: MDHEN, SYDVKM. The CDR3 consists of 13 residues. V lost 5 bases and J 8 bases, leaving 15 bases between the germline ends.

This clone was detected a few times. The chain uses TRBV29-1 and TRBJ1-1; D is ambiguous. Germline CDR1 and CDR2: SQVTM and ANQGSEA. The CDR3 totals 11 residues. The V end was cut by 7 bases, the J end by 5 bases, with 11 bases between. CDR3 in amino acids: CSALRETEAFF. DNA for the CDR3: TGCAGCGCTCTGAGGGAGACTGAAGCTTTCTTT.

The V call is TRBV6-6, the J call TRBJ1-1; D gene uncertain. Trimming took off 6 bases at V and 1 base at J, with 9 bases between the two ends. The CDR3 is 13 amino acids. CDR1 is MNHNY and CDR2 is SVGAGI in the germline V gene (reference sequence). The CDR3 DNA sequence: TGTGCCAGCAGCCTAGACGAGAACACTGAAGCTTTCTTT. It codes for CASSLDENTEAFF.

This clone has only one observation. The J gene is TRBJ1-1, the V gene TRBV6-5; no definite D call. Trimming left V 2 bases short and J 0 bases short, with 7 bases between. The CDR3 runs 14 residues. Germline CDR1 and CDR2: MNHEY and SVGAGI. CDR3 in DNA: TGTGCCAGCAGTTACAGGACGGTGAACACTGAAGCTTTCTTT. It specifies CASSYRTVNTEAFF.

V and J are TRBV6-6 and TRBJ2-7; TRBD2 might be the D (6 bases). The CDR3 is made up of 14 amino acids. Trimming took 4 bases from V and 2 from J, leaving 12 bases between them. Germline loops: CDR1 MNHNY, CDR2 SVGAGI (reference sequence). In nucleotides, the CDR3 is TGTGCCAGCAGTTCCCGGGGGAACGCCTACGAGCAGTACTTC. Translation gives CASSSRGNAYEQYF.